These T cell receptor beta chains were read from a single sample in a study of early T cells in non-severe SARS-CoV-2 infection. MiXCR, applied by TCRdb to the 5' RACE reads, yields one record per CDR3 protein. The data show about 110,000 distinct CDR3 sequences, with around an eighth seen just once and less than 3.5% held by the top ten. The sample consisted of whole blood. All receptors derive from an adult who was a healthcare worker with PCR-confirmed SARS-CoV-2 infection or an uninfected control (not recorded which). Each CDR3 is given with its conserved first and last residue. The order of the fields is V gene, CDR3 length, J gene, clone size, D gene, CDR3 protein, CDR3 DNA. The D gene is left open where the match is weak. Clone sizes are given selectively: once, few, many, or a class where the clone is expanded.

v_call: TRBV25-1; cdr3_length: 16; j_call: TRBJ1-4; clone_size: few; d_call: TRBD1; cdr3_aa: CASSDPRGQGNEKLFF; cdr3_nt: TGTGCCAGCAGTGACCCCCGGGGACAGGGGAATGAAAAACTGTTTTTT
v_call: TRBV10-3; cdr3_length: 14; j_call: TRBJ1-5; clone_size: NA; d_call: TRBD1; cdr3_aa: CAISVSGGNQPQHF; cdr3_nt: TGTGCCATCAGTGTGTCAGGGGGTAATCAGCCCCAGCATTTT
v_call: TRBV7-2; cdr3_length: 14; j_call: TRBJ2-2; clone_size: NA; d_call: NA; cdr3_aa: CASSPDSYTGELFF; cdr3_nt: TGTGCCAGCAGCCCGGACAGCTACACCGGGGAGCTGTTTTTT
v_call: TRBV13; cdr3_length: 17; j_call: TRBJ2-3; clone_size: many; d_call: TRBD2; cdr3_aa: CASSTTQAGRMPYTQYF; cdr3_nt: TGTGCCAGCAGCACGACGCAAGCGGGACGAATGCCTTATACGCAGTATTTT
v_call: TRBV27; cdr3_length: 14; j_call: TRBJ2-7; clone_size: NA; d_call: TRBD1; cdr3_aa: CASTSRDSLYEQYF; cdr3_nt: TGTGCCAGCACAAGCCGGGACAGCCTCTACGAGCAGTACTTC
v_call: TRBV5-1; cdr3_length: 19; j_call: TRBJ2-1; clone_size: many; d_call: NA; cdr3_aa: CASSFSGQRPSNVRGEQFF; cdr3_nt: TGCGCCAGCAGCTTCTCCGGGCAGAGACCGTCCAACGTACGTGGTGAGCAGTTCTTC
v_call: TRBV20-1; cdr3_length: 15; j_call: TRBJ2-1; clone_size: few; d_call: TRBD1; cdr3_aa: CSATANRGRGSEQFF; cdr3_nt: TGCAGTGCTACAGCGAACAGGGGGCGCGGTAGTGAGCAGTTCTTC
v_call: TRBV5-1; cdr3_length: 14; j_call: TRBJ1-6; clone_size: NA; d_call: NA; cdr3_aa: CASSLDGINSPLHF; cdr3_nt: TGCGCCAGCAGCTTGGACGGGATTAATTCACCCCTCCACTTT
v_call: TRBV5-5; cdr3_length: 15; j_call: TRBJ1-1; clone_size: many; d_call: NA; cdr3_aa: CASSLGQLMNTEAFF; cdr3_nt: TGTGCCAGCAGCTTAGGACAGCTTATGAACACTGAAGCTTTCTTT
v_call: TRBV5-1; cdr3_length: 14; j_call: TRBJ2-7; clone_size: NA; d_call: NA; cdr3_aa: CASSPGQWQSEQYF; cdr3_nt: TGCGCCAGCAGCCCAGGACAGTGGCAAAGCGAGCAGTACTTC
v_call: TRBV6-1; cdr3_length: 14; j_call: TRBJ2-5; clone_size: NA; d_call: NA; cdr3_aa: CASSARQPQETQYF; cdr3_nt: TGTGCCAGCAGTGCGAGGCAGCCCCAAGAGACCCAGTACTTC
v_call: TRBV19; cdr3_length: 15; j_call: TRBJ2-1; clone_size: few; d_call: TRBD2; cdr3_aa: CASSIGGLAGNEQFF; cdr3_nt: TGTGCCAGTAGTATCGGGGGACTAGCGGGAAATGAGCAGTTCTTC
v_call: TRBV7-8; cdr3_length: 18; j_call: TRBJ2-1; clone_size: few; d_call: NA; cdr3_aa: CASSPSPPGLHSYNEQFF; cdr3_nt: TGTGCCAGCAGCCCCAGTCCGCCGGGACTCCACTCCTACAATGAGCAGTTCTTC
v_call: TRBV12-3/TRBV12-4; cdr3_length: 18; j_call: TRBJ2-1; clone_size: few; d_call: NA; cdr3_aa: CASSPIQAGDTQNNEQFF; cdr3_nt: TGTGCCAGCAGTCCCATTCAAGCCGGGGACACACAAAACAATGAGCAGTTCTTC
v_call: TRBV11-2; cdr3_length: 15; j_call: TRBJ1-4; clone_size: NA; d_call: NA; cdr3_aa: CASSNRHATNEKLFF; cdr3_nt: TGTGCCAGCAGCAACAGACACGCAACTAATGAAAAACTGTTTTTT
v_call: TRBV10-2; cdr3_length: 17; j_call: TRBJ2-4; clone_size: many; d_call: NA; cdr3_aa: CASSEGSGPGAKNIQYF; cdr3_nt: TGCGCCAGCAGTGAAGGGTCAGGGCCTGGGGCCAAAAACATTCAGTACTTC
v_call: TRBV3-1; cdr3_length: 16; j_call: TRBJ1-1; clone_size: many; d_call: TRBD1; cdr3_aa: CASSQDPTGANTEAFF; cdr3_nt: TGTGCCAGCAGCCAAGATCCGACAGGGGCGAACACTGAAGCTTTCTTT
v_call: TRBV4-1; cdr3_length: 17; j_call: TRBJ1-1; clone_size: few; d_call: NA; cdr3_aa: CASSQNGGLVSTSEAFF; cdr3_nt: TGCGCCAGCAGCCAGAACGGGGGATTGGTCTCAACGTCTGAAGCTTTCTTT
v_call: TRBV11-3; cdr3_length: 15; j_call: TRBJ2-3; clone_size: many; d_call: TRBD2; cdr3_aa: CASSLGRGGGYTQYF; cdr3_nt: TGTGCCAGCAGCTTAGGGCGTGGCGGGGGGTATACGCAGTATTTT
v_call: TRBV4-1; cdr3_length: 16; j_call: TRBJ2-7; clone_size: NA; d_call: NA; cdr3_aa: CASSQGQGRSSYEQYF; cdr3_nt: TGCGCCAGCAGCCAAGGGCAGGGACGGAGCTCCTACGAGCAGTACTTC
v_call: TRBV3-1; cdr3_length: 16; j_call: TRBJ2-2; clone_size: NA; d_call: NA; cdr3_aa: CASSPPRTANTGELFF; cdr3_nt: TGTGCCAGCAGCCCACCCAGGACAGCTAACACCGGGGAGCTGTTTTTT
v_call: TRBV7-9; cdr3_length: 16; j_call: TRBJ1-6; clone_size: many; d_call: NA; cdr3_aa: CASSPSLSSYNSPLHF; cdr3_nt: TGTGCCAGCAGCCCATCATTGAGCTCCTATAATTCACCCCTCCACTTT
v_call: TRBV12-3/TRBV12-4; cdr3_length: 13; j_call: TRBJ2-7; clone_size: NA; d_call: NA; cdr3_aa: CASSPGAFYEQYF; cdr3_nt: TGTGCCAGCAGTCCCGGGGCCTTCTACGAGCAGTACTTC
v_call: TRBV11-2; cdr3_length: 15; j_call: TRBJ1-1; clone_size: many; d_call: NA; cdr3_aa: CASSLGAGMNTEAFF; cdr3_nt: TGTGCCAGCAGCTTAGGGGCAGGGATGAACACTGAAGCTTTCTTT
v_call: TRBV11-2; cdr3_length: 14; j_call: TRBJ2-2; clone_size: many; d_call: NA; cdr3_aa: CASNLQGNTGELFF; cdr3_nt: TGTGCCAGCAATCTTCAGGGGAACACCGGGGAGCTGTTTTTT
v_call: TRBV29-1; cdr3_length: 14; j_call: TRBJ2-7; clone_size: NA; d_call: TRBD1; cdr3_aa: CSVRTGSPTYEQYF; cdr3_nt: TGCAGCGTGAGGACAGGAAGCCCGACCTACGAGCAGTACTTC
v_call: TRBV10-3; cdr3_length: 15; j_call: TRBJ1-5; clone_size: many; d_call: NA; cdr3_aa: CAISEEGVRNQPQHF; cdr3_nt: TGTGCCATCAGTGAAGAGGGAGTTAGAAATCAGCCCCAGCATTTT
v_call: TRBV5-8; cdr3_length: 11; j_call: TRBJ1-2; clone_size: NA; d_call: NA; cdr3_aa: CASSLVPGYTF; cdr3_nt: TGTGCCAGCAGCTTGGTGCCTGGCTACACCTTC
v_call: TRBV29-1; cdr3_length: 14; j_call: TRBJ2-5; clone_size: NA; d_call: TRBD2; cdr3_aa: CSVGWGRAEETQYF; cdr3_nt: TGCAGCGTTGGTTGGGGGAGGGCCGAGGAGACCCAGTACTTC
v_call: TRBV5-1; cdr3_length: 15; j_call: TRBJ1-1; clone_size: NA; d_call: TRBD1; cdr3_aa: CASSGTATESTEAFF; cdr3_nt: TGCGCCAGCAGCGGGACAGCAACGGAGAGCACTGAAGCTTTCTTT
v_call: TRBV7-7; cdr3_length: 13; j_call: TRBJ2-7; clone_size: few; d_call: NA; cdr3_aa: CASSAGPTYEQYF; cdr3_nt: TGTGCTAGCAGCGCGGGACCGACCTACGAGCAGTACTTC
v_call: TRBV6-5; cdr3_length: 14; j_call: TRBJ1-1; clone_size: few; d_call: TRBD1; cdr3_aa: CASSYLPGGAEAFF; cdr3_nt: TGTGCCAGCAGTTACCTCCCAGGGGGCGCCGAAGCTTTCTTT
v_call: TRBV12-3/TRBV12-4; cdr3_length: 16; j_call: TRBJ2-4; clone_size: many; d_call: NA; cdr3_aa: CASSLGASVVKNIQYF; cdr3_nt: TGTGCCAGCAGTTTAGGAGCTAGCGTTGTCAAAAACATTCAGTACTTC
v_call: TRBV7-8; cdr3_length: 15; j_call: TRBJ1-4; clone_size: many; d_call: NA; cdr3_aa: CASSLVPAQGEKLFF; cdr3_nt: TGTGCCAGCAGCTTAGTACCCGCCCAAGGGGAAAAACTGTTTTTT
v_call: TRBV7-2; cdr3_length: 15; j_call: TRBJ2-1; clone_size: NA; d_call: TRBD1; cdr3_aa: CASSYQGAVYNEQFF; cdr3_nt: TGTGCCAGCAGCTATCAGGGGGCTGTCTACAATGAGCAGTTCTTC